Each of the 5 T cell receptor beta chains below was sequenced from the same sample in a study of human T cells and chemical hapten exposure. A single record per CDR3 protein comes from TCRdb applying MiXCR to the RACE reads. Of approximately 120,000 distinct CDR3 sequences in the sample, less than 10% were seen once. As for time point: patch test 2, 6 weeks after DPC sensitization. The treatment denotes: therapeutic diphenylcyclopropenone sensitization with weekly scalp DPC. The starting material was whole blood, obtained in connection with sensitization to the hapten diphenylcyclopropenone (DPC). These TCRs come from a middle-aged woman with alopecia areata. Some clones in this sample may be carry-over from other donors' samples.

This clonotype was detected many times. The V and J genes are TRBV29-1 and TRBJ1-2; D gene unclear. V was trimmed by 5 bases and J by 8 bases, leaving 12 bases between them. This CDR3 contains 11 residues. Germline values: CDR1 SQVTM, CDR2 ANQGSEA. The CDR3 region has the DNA TGCAGCGTTTTTGGGAGCACGGGCTACACCTTC. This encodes CSVFGSTGYTF.

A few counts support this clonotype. The CDR3 region has the DNA TGTGCCAGCTCACCCCAGCGGGGCAATCAGCCCCAGCATTTT. Amino acid sequence: CASSPQRGNQPQHF. The genes are TRBV18 and TRBJ1-5; no clear D gene. V lost 3 bases to trimming and J lost 2 bases, with 8 bases between them. The V gene's germline CDR1 is KGHSH and CDR2 LQKENI. CDR3 length: 14 amino acids. The whole variable domain, filled in from reference TRBV18 and TRBJ1-5, reads NAGVMQNPRHLVRRRGQEARLRCSPMKGHSHVYWYRQLPEEGLKFMVYLQKENIIDESGMPKERFSAEFPKEGPSILRIQQVVRGDSAAYFCASSPQRGNQPQHFGDGTRLSIL.

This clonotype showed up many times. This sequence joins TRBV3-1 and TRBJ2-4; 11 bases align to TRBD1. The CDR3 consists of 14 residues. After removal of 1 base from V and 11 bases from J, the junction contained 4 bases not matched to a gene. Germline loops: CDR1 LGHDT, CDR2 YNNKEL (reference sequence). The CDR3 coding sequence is TGTGCCAGCAGCCAAGGCCCGGGACAGGGGGTTCAGTACTTC. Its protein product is CASSQGPGQGVQYF.

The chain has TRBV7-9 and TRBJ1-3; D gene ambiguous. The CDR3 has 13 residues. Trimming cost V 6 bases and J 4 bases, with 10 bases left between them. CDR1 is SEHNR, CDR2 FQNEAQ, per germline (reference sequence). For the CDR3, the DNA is TGTGCCAGCAGTCCTAACGTGGGAAACACCATATATTTT. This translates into CASSPNVGNTIYF.

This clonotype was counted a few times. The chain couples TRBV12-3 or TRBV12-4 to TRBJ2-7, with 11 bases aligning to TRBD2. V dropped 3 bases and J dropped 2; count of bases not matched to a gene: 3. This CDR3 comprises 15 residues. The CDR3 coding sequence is TGTGCCAGCAGTTTCCCGACTAGCGGGGCCTACGAGCAGTACTTC. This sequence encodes CASSFPTSGAYEQYF.